The 18 T cell receptor beta chains listed next were all sequenced from one sample in a study of blood T cell repertoires in COVID-19. Using immunoSEQ multiplex PCR, the repertoire was profiled, and TCRdb retains in-frame clones only, with some absent. The table has 250,000 or so clones, about 90% seen once. Material for sequencing was PBMCs or T cells enriched from blood (not recorded which). These receptor sequences come from a woman in her twenties or thirties who had been exposed to COVID-19.

The chain has TRBV18 and TRBJ1-2, with 7 bases identical to TRBD1. The CDR3 sequence is 16 residues long. After removal of 2 bases from V and 7 bases from J, the junction contained 13 bases not matched to a gene. Germline assignment: CDR1 KGHSH and CDR2 LQKENI. The CDR3 loop is CASSPVAGGTTLGYTF. The CDR3 region has the DNA TGTGCCAGCTCACCAGTGGCAGGGGGGACAACCCTTGGCTACACCTTC.

The V gene is TRBV2, the J gene TRBJ1-2; TRBD1 is a possible D gene (5 bases). V was clipped by 3 bases and J by 0 bases, with 11 bases between them. This CDR3 has 15 residues. CDR1 is SNHLY and CDR2 is FYNNEI in the germline V gene. The CDR3 DNA reads as TGTGCCAGCAGTGATAACAGGAATACTAACTATGGCTACACCTTC. Its protein product is CASSDNRNTNYGYTF. The whole variable domain, remainder taken from reference TRBV2 and TRBJ1-2, is EPEVTQTPSHQVTQMGQEVILRCVPISNHLYFYWYRQILGQKVEFLVSFYNNEISEKSEIFDDQFSVERPDGSNFTLKIRSTKLEDSAMYFCASSDNRNTNYGYTFGSGTRLTVV.

The chain joins TRBV4-1 to TRBJ2-5, with no clear D. V was pared by 0 bases and J by 6 bases, with 5 bases between. CDR1 and CDR2 from the germline V gene are MGHRA and YSYEKL. CDR3 length: 12 residues. As DNA, the CDR3 is TGCGCCAGCAGCCAAGATGAGAAGACCCAGTACTTC. The encoded protein is CASSQDEKTQYF.

The rearrangement links TRBV19 to TRBJ2-7; 16 bases agree with TRBD2. The CDR3 is 15 residues long. Per germline, CDR1 LNHDA and CDR2 SQIVND (reference sequence). Here the CDR3 reads CAPGLAGGLVCEQYF. The DNA of the CDR3 is TGTGCTCCGGGACTAGCGGGAGGGCTCGTTTGCGAGCAGTACTTC.

The chain has TRBV28 and TRBJ1-4; 10 bases are a match to TRBD1. Trimming removed 2 bases from V and 4 bases from J; junction bases left unmatched: 7. Per the germline V gene, CDR1 is MDHEN and CDR2 is SYDVKM. The CDR3 runs to 17 residues. CDR3 in amino acids: CASSLRDRGSYNEKLFF. Here the CDR3 DNA reads TGTGCCAGCAGTTTACGGGACAGGGGCTCTTATAATGAAAAACTGTTTTTT.

The chain joins TRBV11-1 to TRBJ2-1; D is unresolved. The length of the CDR3 is 13 residues. With 3 bases removed from V and 9 bases from J, the gap between germline ends came to 12 bases. Germline V gene sequence: CDR1 SGHAT, CDR2 FQDESV (reference sequence). The chain's CDR3 is CASSFRPGSEQFF. The DNA for the CDR3 is TGTGCCAGCAGCTTTCGTCCGGGTAGTGAGCAGTTCTTC.

The gene calls are TRBV20-1 and TRBJ2-7; 11 bases line up with TRBD1. Looked up from germline, CDR1 is DFQATT and CDR2 is SNEGSKA (reference sequence). The V segment lost 5 bases and the J segment 5 bases; nucleotides outside the gene matches: 8. The CDR3 sequence is 14 residues long. CDR3 bases: TGCAGTGCTGGTGGGACAGGGGGGAGAAACGAGCAGTACTTC. This translates into CSAGGTGGRNEQYF.

This chain links TRBV2 with TRBJ1-2; 11 bases fit TRBD1. Germline V gene sequence: CDR1 SNHLY, CDR2 FYNNEI. The CDR3 spans 15 residues. After removal of 6 bases from V and 4 bases from J, the junction contained 7 bases not matched to a gene. The CDR3 region is CASSKGTGGGYGYTF. The CDR3 nucleotides are TGTGCCAGCAGCAAGGGGACAGGGGGAGGCTATGGCTACACCTTC.

In the case of this clone: The identical CDR3 is also encoded by other nucleotide sequences in the sample. The rearrangement links TRBV9 to TRBJ2-7; tentatively, D is TRBD2 (6 bases). This CDR3 has 14 residues. The germline V gene encodes CDR1 SGDLS and CDR2 YYNGEE. The V and J ends lost 0 bases and 3 bases respectively, with 10 bases between them. CDR3 amino acids: CASSVGGESYEQYF. The DNA for the CDR3 is TGTGCCAGCAGCGTAGGCGGGGAAAGCTACGAGCAGTACTTC.

The chain has TRBV28 and TRBJ1-6, with a tentative D call TRBD1 (5 bases). Germline V gene sequence: CDR1 MDHEN, CDR2 SYDVKM. CDR3 size: 15 residues. Trimming took off 3 bases at V and 1 base at J, with 7 bases between the two ends. For the CDR3, the DNA is TGTGCCAGCAGTTTCCAGGGATCCTATAATTCACCCCTCCACTTT. Protein: CASSFQGSYNSPLHF.

V usage is TRBV7-6 and J usage is TRBJ2-5, with TRBD1 matching 9 bases. CDR1 and CDR2 from the germline V gene are SGHVS and FNYEAQ. The V gene end was trimmed by 5 bases and the J gene end by 1 base; junction bases not matched to a gene: 5. The CDR3 loop spans 15 amino acids. Written as DNA, the CDR3 is TGTGCCAGCAGCCGGGACAGGGTGGGCCAAGAGACCCAGTACTTC. This gives the protein CASSRDRVGQETQYF.

The chain joins TRBV12-3 or TRBV12-4 to TRBJ1-1, with D possibly being TRBD1 (5 bases). This CDR3 contains 11 residues. The ends were cut back, 5 bases at V and 10 bases at J, with 11 bases in the middle. The CDR3 protein is CASSGGGRAFF. The DNA for the CDR3 is TGTGCCAGCAGTGGCGGGGGGAGAGCTTTCTTT.

The chain is built from TRBV10-3 and TRBJ1-1, with 7 bases that match TRBD1. CDR1 ENHRY and CDR2 SYGVKD come from the germline V gene. CDR3 length: 15 residues. J was trimmed by 3 bases and V by 7 bases; bases with no gene match: 11. The CDR3, as DNA: TGTGCCATCACAGCGGGAGGGGGCGGGGACACTGAAGCTTTCTTT. Amino acids: CAITAGGGGDTEAFF.

The chain has TRBV6-5 and TRBJ1-1; the D is unclear. Germline assignment: CDR1 MNHEY and CDR2 SVGAGI. The V end was cut by 6 bases, the J end by 2 bases, with 10 bases between. There are 13 residues in the CDR3. CDR3 sequence (DNA): TGTGCCAGCAGCCGAGGGATTAACACTGAAGCTTTCTTT. Protein: CASSRGINTEAFF.

The chain has TRBV5-6 and TRBJ1-1; the match to TRBD1 covers 7 bases. The CDR3 is 14 amino acids. Unmatched junction bases numbered 9, after V lost 5 bases and J lost 5 bases. Germline V CDR1 and CDR2: SGHDT, YYEEEE. The CDR3 loop reads CASSYRGGRTEAFF. CDR3 in DNA: TGTGCCAGCAGTTACAGGGGCGGTAGGACTGAAGCTTTCTTT.

This clone was counted once. This chain joins TRBV6-5 and TRBJ1-1; D may be TRBD1 (6 bases). This CDR3 has 15 residues. The V and J ends lost 6 bases and 3 bases respectively, with 17 bases between them. From germline, CDR1 is MNHEY and CDR2 SVGAGI. CDR3: CASSRGSRWDTEAFF. CDR3 DNA: TGTGCCAGCAGCAGGGGTTCAAGGTGGGACACTGAAGCTTTCTTT.

This CDR3 reads CASSLSHRREQYF. CDR3 DNA sequence: TGTGCCAGCAGTTTATCCCATAGGCGGGAGCAGTACTTC. The chain links TRBV28 to TRBJ2-7; D not resolved. The germline V gene has CDR1 MDHEN and CDR2 SYDVKM. V was shortened by 1 base and J by 7 bases, with 11 bases between the two germline ends. The CDR3 sequence is 13 residues long.

The rearrangement links TRBV28 to TRBJ2-7; the match to TRBD2 covers 7 bases. The germline V gene has CDR1 MDHEN and CDR2 SYDVKM. With V trimmed by 7 bases and J by 6 bases, 12 bases remained unmatched. This CDR3 comprises 14 residues. This CDR3 reads CASTIGGMDAEQYF. CDR3 in DNA: TGTGCCAGCACCATCGGGGGGATGGATGCCGAGCAGTACTTC. The full variable domain, completed using reference TRBV28 and TRBJ2-7, is DVKVTQSSRYLVKRTGEKVFLECVQDMDHENMFWYRQDPGLGLRLIYFSYDVKMKEKGDIPEGYSVSREKKERFSLILESASTNQTSMYLCASTIGGMDAEQYFGPGTRLTVT.